The 24 T cell receptor beta chains below come from one sample, sequenced in a study of blood T cell repertoires in COVID-19. Profiled with immunoSEQ multiplex PCR; TCRdb holds only in-frame clones, not every one. The table records under 150,000 clones, approximately 86% of them present only once. The sequenced sample was PBMCs or T cells enriched from blood (not recorded which). The receptors come from a woman aged 45 to 65 who had recovered from COVID-19.

As DNA, the CDR3 is TGTGCCAGCAGCCACCGACAGCGCTCTGGGGCCAACGTCCTGACTTTC. Translation gives CASSHRQRSGANVLTF. The rearrangement uses TRBV3-1 (or the pseudogene TRBV3-2) and TRBJ2-6; maybe TRBD1 (5 bases). The CDR3 totals 16 residues. The germline V and J ends were trimmed by 3 bases and 0 bases, with 9 bases remaining between them. The germline V gene has CDR1 LGHDT and CDR2 YNNKEL (reference sequence).

The rearrangement joins TRBV7-9 to TRBJ2-7; tentatively, D is TRBD1 (6 bases). This CDR3 has 15 residues. Germline-derived CDR1 and CDR2 are SEHNR and FQNEAQ (reference sequence). Trimming removed 3 bases at V and 6 bases at J, with 18 bases between. The chain's CDR3 is CASSFGQGIGAEQYF. The CDR3 nucleotides are TGTGCCAGCAGCTTCGGTCAGGGGATCGGAGCCGAGCAGTACTTC.

The gene calls are TRBV29-1 and TRBJ2-3, with TRBD2 matching over 8 bases. Per the germline V gene, CDR1 is SQVTM and CDR2 is ANQGSEA. The CDR3 consists of 13 residues. V trimming: 7 bases; J trimming: 4 bases; junction bases outside the gene matches: 7. The CDR3 region has the DNA TGCAGCGCCCGGGGGGGGGTTGCAGATACGCAGTATTTT. Its protein product is CSARGGVADTQYF.

This rearrangement joins TRBV3-1 (or the pseudogene TRBV3-2) to TRBJ2-7; maybe TRBD2 (5 bases). Trimming took 2 bases from V and 0 from J, leaving 14 bases between them. The CDR3 sequence is 16 residues long. Germline CDR1 reads LGHDT; CDR2 reads YNNKEL (reference sequence). The CDR3 is CASSQRYGKSSYEQYF. CDR3 nucleotides: TGTGCCAGCAGCCAACGGTACGGGAAGAGCTCCTACGAGCAGTACTTC.

The rearrangement links TRBV7-8 to TRBJ2-5; 8 nucleotides line up with TRBD2. V was pared by 5 bases and J by 5 bases, with 10 bases of the junction left unmatched. This CDR3 spans 15 amino acids. Germline CDR1 and CDR2: SGHVS and FQNEAQ. As DNA, the CDR3 is TGTGCCAGCAGCCCTCGGGGGGGGTTGGTGGAGACCCAGTACTTC. Translating it yields CASSPRGGLVETQYF.

The rearrangement links TRBV23-1 to TRBJ1-1; D remains ambiguous. TRBV23-1 is labeled an ORF, and its function is uncertain. This CDR3 comprises 15 residues. V was pared by 0 bases and J by 4 bases, with 12 bases between. CDR3 residues: CASSQSPRLGTEAFF. The CDR3, as DNA: TGCGCCAGCAGTCAATCTCCCAGGTTGGGCACTGAAGCTTTCTTT.

V gene TRBV5-1 combines with J gene TRBJ1-2; 8 nucleotides line up with TRBD1. The CDR3 loop spans 15 amino acids. The V and J ends lost 0 bases and 4 bases, in that order; junction bases with no gene match: 5. Germline V CDR1 and CDR2: SGHRS, YFSETQ. In DNA, the CDR3 is TGCGCCAGCAGCTTGGAAGCAGGGGGCGCCTATGGCTACACCTTC. Protein: CASSLEAGGAYGYTF.

In this sample, this clone turned up many times. V and J are TRBV2 and TRBJ1-4, with a weak D call TRBD1 (5 bases). The CDR3 spans 15 residues. The V end lost 3 bases, the J end lost 3 bases, and 11 bases lay between the germline ends. Germline CDR1 SNHLY, CDR2 FYNNEI. The CDR3 is CASSDGGWSNEKLFF. The CDR3 nucleotides are TGTGCCAGCAGTGATGGGGGGTGGTCTAATGAAAAACTGTTTTTT.

CDR3 DNA sequence: TGTGCCAGCAGCTCACCCCCTCGACAGGGGGCCTACGAGCAGTACTTC. This gives the protein CASSSPPRQGAYEQYF. V is TRBV7-2 and J is TRBJ2-7; TRBD1 matches 9 bases. Germline values: CDR1 SGHTA, CDR2 FQGNSA. The CDR3 covers 16 residues. The V segment lost 4 bases and the J segment 2 bases; nucleotides outside the gene matches: 9.

The chain has TRBV14 and TRBJ2-7, with no clear D. The CDR3 consists of 14 residues. Per germline, CDR1 SGHDN and CDR2 FVKESK. Trimming stripped 1 base from V and 6 bases from J, with 13 bases between. The CDR3 DNA is TGTGCCAGCAGCCAAGGCGCCCGGGTACTCGAGCAGTACTTC. Residues: CASSQGARVLEQYF.

V and J are TRBV10-3 and TRBJ1-6, with unresolved D. The CDR3 runs 17 residues. V was shortened by 0 bases and J by 0 bases, with 9 bases between the two germline ends. Germline V gene sequence: CDR1 ENHRY, CDR2 SYGVKD. CDR3 amino acids: CAISESTGSSYNSPLHF. The DNA of the CDR3 is TGTGCCATCAGTGAGTCGACGGGGAGCTCCTATAATTCACCCCTCCACTTT.

The CDR3 DNA sequence: TGTGCCAGTAGTACGAGGGGGACCTCCTACGAGCAGTACTTC. It translates to CASSTRGTSYEQYF. The V gene is TRBV19, the J gene TRBJ2-7, with a weak D call TRBD1 (6 bases). Germline V lookup: CDR1 LNHDA, CDR2 SQIVND (reference sequence). CDR3 length: 14 amino acids. V lost 4 bases to trimming and J lost 0 bases, with 10 bases between them.

CDR3 sequence (DNA): TGTGCCAGCAGCCCCTTTAGCGGGGGGTCCACAGATACGCAGTATTTT. Protein: CASSPFSGGSTDTQYF. This rearrangement joins TRBV3-1 (or the pseudogene TRBV3-2) to TRBJ2-3; 10 nucleotides agree with TRBD2. V shed 4 bases, J shed 2 bases, and the junction held 6 bases outside the gene matches. Germline CDR1 and CDR2: LGHDT and YNNKEL (reference sequence). The CDR3 spans 16 residues.

The J gene is TRBJ2-7, the V gene TRBV20-1; D is unresolved. The CDR3 consists of 11 residues. Germline loops: CDR1 DFQATT, CDR2 SNEGSKA (reference sequence). The germline V and J ends were trimmed by 3 bases and 2 bases, with 5 bases remaining between them. The CDR3 nucleotides read TGCAGTGCTAGTAGCACCTACGAGCAGTACTTC. Translating it yields CSASSTYEQYF.

This sequence joins TRBV4-3 and TRBJ2-5; 12 bases are shared with TRBD2. With 1 base clipped from V and 8 bases from J, the junction kept 8 bases outside the gene matches. CDR1 and CDR2 from the germline V gene are LGHNA and YSLEER. This CDR3 has 16 amino acids. This CDR3 is CASSQGTSGVAETQYF. Written as DNA, the CDR3 is TGCGCCAGCAGCCAAGGGACTAGCGGGGTGGCAGAAACCCAGTACTTC.

J is TRBJ2-7 and V is TRBV5-1; D is uncertain. The CDR3 sequence is 14 residues long. With 0 bases removed from V and 0 bases from J, the gap between germline ends came to 7 bases. From germline, CDR1 is SGHRS and CDR2 YFSETQ. The CDR3 protein is CASSLGFSSYEQYF. The CDR3 bases are TGCGCCAGCAGCTTGGGCTTTAGCTCCTACGAGCAGTACTTC. Combining the CDR3 with reference TRBV5-1 and TRBJ2-7 gives the whole variable domain KAGVTQTPRYLIKTRGQQVTLSCSPISGHRSVSWYQQTPGQGLQFLFEYFSETQRNKGNFPGRFSGRQFSNSRSEMNVSTLELGDSALYLCASSLGFSSYEQYFGPGTRLTVT.

This clone has a single count. The chain employs TRBV4-1 and TRBJ1-5; no clear D gene. V lost 4 bases to trimming and J lost 0 bases, with 10 bases between them. Germline-derived CDR1 and CDR2 are MGHRA and YSYEKL. This CDR3 has 15 amino acids. CDR3 DNA: TGCGCCAGCAGCCCTGGCTGGTATAGCAATCAGCCCCAGCATTTT. Translating gives CASSPGWYSNQPQHF.

This chain links TRBV24-1 with TRBJ2-3; D possibly corresponds to TRBD1 (7 bases). The CDR3 runs 16 residues. Germline V gene sequence: CDR1 KGHDR, CDR2 SFDVKD. Trimming removed 2 bases at V and 3 bases at J, with 14 bases between. The CDR3 loop reads CATSDSPGGGTDTQYF. CDR3 in DNA: TGTGCCACCAGTGATTCCCCAGGGGGAGGTACAGATACGCAGTATTTT.

This clone is a singleton in its sample. The chain uses TRBV19 and TRBJ2-7; 8 bases line up with TRBD2. This CDR3 spans 18 amino acids. The J segment lost 1 base and the V segment lost 3 bases, leaving 14 bases of the junction unmatched. Germline assignment: CDR1 LNHDA and CDR2 SQIVND (reference sequence). The CDR3 region is CASSILFRAGGRSYEQYF. The CDR3 bases are TGTGCCAGTAGTATTTTGTTTCGCGCGGGGGGCCGATCCTACGAGCAGTACTTC.

This chain joins TRBV10-3 and TRBJ2-7; the D is unclear. Germline lookup yields CDR1 ENHRY and CDR2 SYGVKD. The CDR3 loop spans 16 amino acids. Trimming removed 3 bases from V and 0 bases from J, with 15 bases in between. CDR3 nucleotides: TGTGCCATCAGTGATGGGCAGGCCCCCCTCTCCTACGAGCAGTACTTC. As protein: CAISDGQAPLSYEQYF.

In this sample, this clone turned up once. A junction end diverges from the germline sequence, so it may reflect a read error. The chain employs TRBV19 and TRBJ1-5; D gene ambiguous. The CDR3 is made up of 14 amino acids. Germline V gene sequence: CDR1 LNHDA, CDR2 SQIVND (reference sequence). Here the CDR3 reads CAISEVGGPWPQHF. The DNA for the CDR3 is TGTGCCATTAGTGAAGTAGGCGGGCCCTGGCCCCAGCATTTT.

V gene TRBV2 combines with J gene TRBJ2-4; possibly TRBD2 for D (6 bases). Trimming removed 2 bases at V and 0 bases at J, with 11 bases between. CDR1 and CDR2 (germline): SNHLY, FYNNEI. The CDR3 is 16 residues long. The CDR3 bases are TGTGCCAGCAGTGAAAGGGCGGAGGGAGCCAAAAACATTCAGTACTTC. Translation: CASSERAEGAKNIQYF.

The chain carries TRBV10-1 and TRBJ2-2; 9 nucleotides align to TRBD2. The V gene's germline CDR1 is WNHNN and CDR2 SYGVQD (reference sequence). CDR3 length equals 17 residues. V gave up 0 bases and J gave up 6 bases; unmatched junction bases: 8. The CDR3 DNA sequence: TGCGCCAGCAGTGAGTCGGGGCTAGCGGGGCCCCCCGGGGAGCTGTTTTTT. Encoded protein: CASSESGLAGPPGELFF.

V is TRBV5-1 and J is TRBJ2-3; 8 nucleotides agree with TRBD1. The junction had 9 bases not matched to a gene; V was cut back by 0 bases and J by 9 bases. CDR1 and CDR2 (germline): SGHRS, YFSETQ. The CDR3 has 15 residues. CDR3 DNA sequence: TGCGCCAGCAGCTTGGAACACGACAGGGGAGGAACGCAGTATTTT. Its translation is CASSLEHDRGGTQYF.